This T cell receptor (beta chain) stems from a study of cytomegalovirus exposure and HLA in healthy donors. The CDR3 totals 16 residues. The J segment lost 0 bases and the V segment lost 4 bases, leaving 5 bases of the junction unmatched. Germline CDR1 is KGHSH and CDR2 is LQKENI. With 60 Vbeta and 13 Jbeta primers, the PCR was carried out. Clones were sequenced by immunoSEQ multiplex PCR, and TCRdb holds only the in-frame ones, with some missing. In the table there are about 130,000 clones, around 85% of which are singletons. The chain uses TRBV18 and TRBJ1-3; 8 bases are a match to TRBD1. This TCR derives from a woman aged 25 to 39 in good health and CMV-seropositive. Sequencing was performed on PBMCs. Written as DNA, the CDR3 is TGTGCCAGCTCACAGGGACAGGCGCCCTCTGGAAACACCATATATTTT. Its translation: CASSQGQAPSGNTIYF. The full variable domain, its missing parts supplied by reference TRBV18 and TRBJ1-3, is NAGVMQNPRHLVRRRGQEARLRCSPMKGHSHVYWYRQLPEEGLKFMVYLQKENIIDESGMPKERFSAEFPKEGPSILRIQQVVRGDSAAYFCASSQGQAPSGNTIYFGEGSWLTVV.